The rows below give T cell receptor beta chains drawn from one sample of a study of control samples from healthy donors and cancer patients. TCRdb keeps only in-frame clones here, not all; method: immunoSEQ multiplex PCR. The sample holds about 50,000 clones, 88% seen once. The source material was PBMCs. These receptors came from a middle-aged man with head and neck cancer. Both conserved end residues are part of each CDR3. Clone size, where shown, is once, few, many, or a class for clones that have expanded.

cdr3_aa: CASSPPPGENYEQYF; v_call: TRBV5-6; clone_size: -
cdr3_aa: CASSVRTGGIGELFF; v_call: TRBV9; clone_size: -
cdr3_aa: CASSLLLRTSGRGRGDTQYF; v_call: TRBV28; clone_size: once
cdr3_aa: CASSAATGQNTEAFF; v_call: TRBV7-9; clone_size: -
cdr3_aa: CASSLSGSGSYNEQFF; v_call: TRBV18; clone_size: -
cdr3_aa: CSVQALTSGRREQYF; v_call: TRBV29-1; clone_size: -
cdr3_aa: CASVAAGGTDTQYF; v_call: TRBV6-6; clone_size: -
cdr3_aa: CAISDTWQSYEQYF; v_call: TRBV10-3; clone_size: -
cdr3_aa: CASSLGTGTDTQYF; v_call: TRBV7-6; clone_size: -
cdr3_aa: CAISEPGTGGSGLTDTQYF; v_call: TRBV10-3; clone_size: -
cdr3_aa: CASGRGDLTDTQYF; v_call: TRBV9; clone_size: -
cdr3_aa: CASSLGGGPYEQYF; v_call: TRBV27; clone_size: -
cdr3_aa: CASSYRGRGPEETQYF; v_call: TRBV6-5; clone_size: -
cdr3_aa: CASSFVSGSSHEQYF; v_call: TRBV28; clone_size: once
cdr3_aa: CASSPQEGEQFF; v_call: TRBV18; clone_size: -
cdr3_aa: CASSAGGSGYTF; v_call: TRBV9; clone_size: -
cdr3_aa: CASSFYRGRVEKLFF; v_call: TRBV11-2; clone_size: -
cdr3_aa: CASSFSTSGKTNEQFF; v_call: TRBV5-1; clone_size: few
cdr3_aa: CASNSGSINYGYTF; v_call: TRBV28; clone_size: -
cdr3_aa: CASRSKGQNPYEQYF; v_call: TRBV6-5; clone_size: -
cdr3_aa: CASSQDPPGVLQPQHF; v_call: TRBV4-1; clone_size: once
cdr3_aa: CASGFAQPQHF; v_call: TRBV19; clone_size: -
cdr3_aa: CATSQGGAGELFF; v_call: TRBV24-1; clone_size: -
cdr3_aa: CASSQELALSGANVLTF; v_call: TRBV4-1; clone_size: -
cdr3_aa: CASSFGTPSGANVLTF; v_call: TRBV28; clone_size: -
cdr3_aa: CASSLDISSEQFF; v_call: TRBV5-6; clone_size: -
cdr3_aa: CAIPRRGRATDTQYF; v_call: TRBV2; clone_size: -
cdr3_aa: CAWSTGGSKVEQFF; v_call: TRBV30; clone_size: -
cdr3_aa: CASSPRTGGHEQYF; v_call: TRBV19; clone_size: -
cdr3_aa: CAIFPPTLRPYEQYF; v_call: TRBV10-1; clone_size: -
cdr3_aa: CASSTGGRRETQYF; v_call: TRBV6-5; clone_size: -
cdr3_aa: CASKTDPLAKNIQYF; v_call: TRBV6-5; clone_size: -
cdr3_aa: CSVEDNRAGWYEQYF; v_call: TRBV29-1; clone_size: -
cdr3_aa: CASTRGTEYGYTF; v_call: TRBV2; clone_size: -
cdr3_aa: CASTDYDTEAFF; v_call: TRBV12-3/TRBV12-4; clone_size: -
cdr3_aa: CASRGLAGNIRFEQFF; v_call: TRBV27; clone_size: -
cdr3_aa: CASSLGLAGSSYNEQFF; v_call: TRBV5-1; clone_size: -
cdr3_aa: CSGTSNTEAFF; v_call: TRBV29-1; clone_size: -
cdr3_aa: CASSAVREGEQYF; v_call: TRBV5-1; clone_size: -
cdr3_aa: CASSLVLGLAGAGGELFF; v_call: TRBV7-2; clone_size: -
cdr3_aa: CASSLTGTSGNNPYEQYF; v_call: TRBV7-3; clone_size: -
cdr3_aa: CASSLELAGAGSTDTQYF; v_call: TRBV7-2; clone_size: -
cdr3_aa: CASSYYTDRGHYGYTF; v_call: TRBV6-2/TRBV6-3; clone_size: -
cdr3_aa: CASSRGVPLQYEQYF; v_call: TRBV28; clone_size: -
cdr3_aa: CASSGLGGFGNTIYF; v_call: TRBV9; clone_size: once
cdr3_aa: CASSAGTVYLSGELFF; v_call: TRBV6-1; clone_size: -
cdr3_aa: CASSPSGGSYNEQFF; v_call: TRBV5-1; clone_size: -
cdr3_aa: CASSLRGAIRETQYF; v_call: TRBV7-9; clone_size: -
cdr3_aa: CASTGGSETEAFF; v_call: TRBV2; clone_size: -
cdr3_aa: CASSWAGNQPQHF; v_call: TRBV7-8; clone_size: -
cdr3_aa: CASRAGEKLFF; v_call: TRBV28; clone_size: -
cdr3_aa: CASSYKIDQPQHF; v_call: TRBV6-5; clone_size: -
cdr3_aa: CASRYGPGETASETQYF; v_call: TRBV7-9; clone_size: once
cdr3_aa: CASSLGPLAYNEQFF; v_call: TRBV5-1; clone_size: few
cdr3_aa: CASSPSPGTGFSGYTF; v_call: TRBV7-3; clone_size: once
cdr3_aa: CASSYSPRTLSTEAFF; v_call: TRBV6-5; clone_size: -
cdr3_aa: CASSYPGLAGTNEQYF; v_call: TRBV6-2/TRBV6-3; clone_size: -
cdr3_aa: CASSPWTGTGNTIYF; v_call: TRBV7-2; clone_size: -
cdr3_aa: CASSPPFRVGNEQFF; v_call: TRBV7-9; clone_size: -